One TCR beta chain is described in this entry. Its antigen is not identified. This cohort consisted of healthy bone marrow donors. The germline CDR1 and CDR2 sequences are MNHNY and SVGAGI (reference sequence). The CDR3 sequence is 13 residues long. Trimming left V 4 bases short and J 3 bases short, with 9 bases between. These data are taken from a study of cytomegalovirus exposure and HLA in healthy donors. Study-wide results and limits: Information on immune exposure was restricted to one variable (CMV serostatus).

Primers for the PCR totalled 60 Vbeta and 13 Jbeta. How the authors handled the data: The authors later counted about 80 million unique TCR beta chains, about 11 million of them shared. Some clones are missing from TCRdb's copy, which holds only in-frame ones; the method was immunoSEQ multiplex PCR. The V and J calls and clone size were taken over from that table, and D and trimming were inferred from the DNA. Here the sample spans around 130,000 clones, approximately 80% being singletons. The chain joins TRBV6-6 to TRBJ1-2; D is perhaps TRBD1 (6 bases). The receptor's source is a human donor in good health. The sequenced material came from PBMCs. The CDR3 coding sequence is TGTGCCAGCAGTTGGGGGCGCGACTATGGCTACACCTTC. Translation gives CASSWGRDYGYTF.